This TCR beta chain was identified during a study of HIV-infected patients and healthy controls (dated by TCRdb to the mid-2010s). About the full investigation: The study tested whether deep TCR repertoire sequencing of HIV patients' small blood samples could capture immune perturbation and reconstitution.

Since whole blood was used without any cell fractionation, the repertoire reflected all peripheral T cells in unsorted form. Roughly eleven uninfected healthy donors were sampled as controls, a few of whom were sampled twice approximately 3 months apart. For RNA extraction, a 2.5 ml sample of peripheral blood was drawn into Tempus tubes. The TURBO-DNase kit was used to remove leftover genomic DNA, and GLOBINclear was used to deplete globin mRNA. CDR1 and CDR2, per the germline V gene, are MDHEN and SYDVKM. V drops 2 bases and J drops 3 bases, leaving 11 bases in between. CDR3 length: 15 amino acids, cysteine to phenylalanine. Only CDR3 DNA is held: 45 bases, read in frame from base 1. This clonotype has at least ten counts. The target of this receptor is not known. No much larger clone is present one base from it, and per-base qualities are unavailable. Overall study outcomes, separate from this receptor: Healthy controls shared more CDR3s between individuals than HIV+ patients, by Jaccard index and by count of highly shared sequences. Rare events from HIV-infected data received too much weight under size-matching, and comparisons were complicated by unequal numbers of distinct sequences between patients and controls. HIV-infected repertoires had significantly higher mean Gini indices than controls, possibly reflecting oligoclonality. Pairing of alpha and beta chains was not determined in the samples. Most CMV-associated CDR3s became more frequent during therapy, although their change was not significant, whereas HIV-associated CDR3s showed a significant decrease in frequency. The dynamics of distinct T-cell subpopulations could not be separated, and sequencing depth was restricted, because whole blood was used. Slight age and sex profile differences between the study cohorts did not explain the observed diversity differences. Roughly threefold more distinct CDR3s and higher Shannon diversity were observed in healthy control repertoires than in untreated HIV+ repertoires. The study did not determine donor HLA types. Alpha-chain CDR3s from MAIT cells appeared at high frequency in healthy controls but were severely depleted in HIV+ repertoires. Size-matched repertoire data did not replicate the apparent post-therapy recovery of the Gini index in HIV-infected patients. Mean usage differed significantly between HIV-infected patients and controls for eight alpha and eight beta V genes. Processing included only sixteen HIV-infected individuals, and this was regarded by the authors as a major limit on how widely the findings apply.

SuperScript III was used to reverse transcribe 500 ng RNA with primers targeting the alpha and beta constant regions. Separate alpha and beta chain libraries were generated by chain-specific third strand synthesis with multiplexing indices. The protocol used a single primer pair to amplify all rearrangements within a chain, which avoided primer bias, and attached molecular barcodes to each cDNA molecule. Purified cDNA was joined by T4 RNA Ligase 1 to a 5' RACE adapter carrying a random hexamer and the SP2 sequencing primer site. Second strand synthesis was primed from the SP2 site with Phusion polymerase, using slow temperature ramps to favor optimal annealing. Each molecule's 12-nucleotide barcode consisted of two random hexamer sequences, both added before amplification and joined together. A short first PCR added P5 and P7 adapter elements plus a second index, followed by an approximately 25-cycle amplification PCR with P5s and P7 primers. Libraries received 25 to 35 PCR cycles in total, were quantified on a Qubit, sized on a Bioanalyzer, and diluted to approximately 4 nM. Sequencing of the normalized libraries was done on an Illumina MiSeq using 2 x 250 paired-end kits. Reverse transcription reactions underwent purification over MinElute columns, with elution into around 10 ul Tris-Cl. A 1:1 ratio of AMPure XP beads was used to clean the adapter ligations after they had run for about 21 hours at 16 degrees C. The authors processed their data as follows. Demultiplexed FASTQ files were processed with a modified Decombinator by which V, J, insert and barcode information was output. Sequences sharing a barcode but differing from the dominant sequence were discarded as errors, and barcodes clustered at Levenshtein distance 3 were counted to estimate original cDNA molecules. Downstream analyses used R packages ineq, vegan, igraph and RCytoscape, with IMGT nomenclature and CDR3 definitions. V gene usage was calculated across distinct sequences, with every TCR tallied a single time to avoid skew from clonal expansion. Unique CDR3 amino acid sequences within a donor were connected in similarity networks whenever two sequences differed by a single Levenshtein edit. The authors compiled published HIV-specific CDR3s (approximately 90 alpha, several hundred beta) and CMV-specific CDR3s (roughly 12 alpha, roughly 250 beta) and searched for them in the repertoires. It was shown by random subsampling to size-matched repertoires that the decreased diversity of patients was not caused by their lower sequence numbers. The public reads were quality trimmed at Q25 with fastp and then assembled into clones with MiXCR by TCRdb, keeping productive beta chains. Merged by CDR3 protein, the rows form single entries marked with the most common genes and DNA. These V and J calls originate from TCRdb's pipeline instead of the authors' own analysis. This sample lists 18,000 or so distinct CDR3 sequences; 9% to 10% were detected once. The top ten clones comprise 6.5% of the sample.

The TCR was taken from an adult in good health. The V and J genes are TRBV28 and TRBJ1-5, with the D gene not confidently named. The sample was blood. This receptor carries the CDR3 CASSLESPSNQPQHF. The nucleotides are TGTGCCAGCAGTTTAGAAAGTCCGTCCAATCAGCCCCAGCATTTT.